The 32 T cell receptor beta chains listed next were all sequenced from one sample in a study of cytomegalovirus exposure and HLA in healthy donors. The PCR was carried out with 60 Vbeta primers and 13 Jbeta primers. Profiling relied on immunoSEQ multiplex PCR, and the TCRdb table lists in-frame clones only, not all of them. The sample consists of approximately 140,000 clones, 75% to 85% of them appearing once. Sequencing used PBMCs. The source of these receptors is a man aged 50 to 59 in good health and CMV-seropositive.

The chain joins TRBV27 to TRBJ2-5; D gene unclear. Trimming removed 4 bases at V and 4 bases at J, with 4 bases between. Germline-derived CDR1 and CDR2 are MNHEY and SMNVEV (reference sequence). CDR3 length: 11 residues. DNA for the CDR3: TGTGCCAGCAGTTCGGTAGAGACCCAGTACTTC. Encoded protein: CASSSVETQYF.

V is TRBV5-1 and J is TRBJ2-1, with 12 bases that match TRBD2. V lost 5 bases, J lost 10 bases, and 7 bases stayed unmatched. The CDR3 length is 14 residues. Germline CDR1 is SGHRS and CDR2 is YFSETQ. CDR3 residues: CASSLTSGSQEQFF. As DNA, the CDR3 is TGCGCCAGCAGTTTGACTAGCGGGAGCCAGGAGCAGTTCTTC.

J is TRBJ1-1 and V is TRBV10-1; 9 bases are a match to TRBD1. J gave up 1 base and V 3 bases, and 6 bases lay outside the gene matches. There are 16 residues in the CDR3. Germline-derived CDR1 and CDR2 are WNHNN and SYGVQD (reference sequence). The CDR3: CASSEGTGKRNTEAFF. The CDR3 nucleotides are TGCGCCAGCAGTGAAGGGACAGGGAAGAGGAACACTGAAGCTTTCTTT.

The CDR3, as DNA: TGTGCCAGCGGGGATGGGGGGATCTTTGGCTACACCTTC. Protein sequence: CASGDGGIFGYTF. This chain connects TRBV28 to TRBJ1-2; possible D gene TRBD1, 5 bases. Germline V gives CDR1 MDHEN, CDR2 SYDVKM. This CDR3 is 13 amino acids long. V was pared by 8 bases and J by 7 bases, with 17 bases between.

J is TRBJ2-1 and V is TRBV10-3; D perhaps matches TRBD2 (5 bases). Germline V lookup: CDR1 ENHRY, CDR2 SYGVKD. The CDR3 has 15 amino acids. Trimming stripped 0 bases from V and 9 bases from J, with 15 bases between. Here the CDR3 reads CAISESSSAGGEQFF. In DNA form, the CDR3 reads TGTGCCATCAGTGAGTCTTCTTCGGCGGGCGGTGAGCAGTTCTTC.

The sample holds a few counts of this clone. Mismatch with germline at one junction end may stem from a read error. The genes are TRBV7-7 and TRBJ2-7; 9 bases are shared with TRBD1. The CDR3 spans 14 residues. Germline CDR1 SSHAT, CDR2 FNYEAQ (reference sequence). The CDR3 coding sequence is TGTGCTAGCAGCGCCGGGACAGGGTTGGACGAGCAGTACTTC. Translating gives CASSAGTGLDEQYF.

The chain couples TRBV5-1 to TRBJ2-1; the D is unclear. Trimming stripped 4 bases from V and 8 bases from J, with 7 bases between. The CDR3 has 11 amino acids. Germline CDR1 SGHRS, CDR2 YFSETQ. The CDR3 region is CASSSADEQFF. CDR3 coding DNA: TGCGCCAGCAGCAGTGCAGATGAGCAGTTCTTC.

Points on this clone: The germline gene is not matched at one end of the junction; a read error may be the cause. J is TRBJ1-6 and V is TRBV7-9; D is undetermined. Germline V lookup: CDR1 SEHNR, CDR2 FQNEAQ (reference sequence). There are 16 residues in the CDR3. The CDR3 loop is CSSSLTSSSYNSPLHF. CDR3 nucleotide sequence: TGTTCCAGCAGTTTGACATCGAGCTCCTATAATTCACCCCTCCACTTT.

This clone appeared a few times. The gene calls are TRBV13 and TRBJ2-7, with D possibly being TRBD1 (5 bases). V lost 5 bases to trimming and J lost 2 bases, with 13 bases between them. The germline CDR1 and CDR2 sequences are PRHDT and FYEKMQ (reference sequence). This CDR3 is 14 amino acids long. Here the CDR3 reads CASSLDSNPYEQYF. CDR3 nucleotide sequence: TGTGCCAGCAGCCTTGACAGTAATCCCTACGAGCAGTACTTC. Full variable domain (rest looked up from reference TRBV13 and TRBJ2-7): AAGVIQSPRHLIKEKRETATLKCYPIPRHDTVYWYQQGPGQDPQFLISFYEKMQSDKGSIPDRFSAQQFSDYHSELNMSSLELGDSALYFCASSLDSNPYEQYFGPGTRLTVT.

The chain employs TRBV15 and TRBJ2-5, with D hard to call. With 2 bases removed from V and 3 bases from J, the gap between germline ends came to 13 bases. The CDR3 is made up of 15 amino acids. Germline CDR1 LNHNV, CDR2 YYDKDF (reference sequence). The CDR3 DNA is TGTGCCACCAGCAGACGGTTAGCAGCAGAAGAGACCCAGTACTTC. Its protein is CATSRRLAAEETQYF.

The V gene is TRBV5-6, the J gene TRBJ2-3; 7 nucleotides line up with TRBD1. Germline V gene sequence: CDR1 SGHDT, CDR2 YYEEEE. The junction had 8 bases not matched to a gene; V was cut back by 4 bases and J by 0 bases. The CDR3 length is 16 residues. In nucleotides, the CDR3 is TGTGCCAGCAGCCAATTTGGGACAGCTAGCACAGATACGCAGTATTTT. Translated, it gives CASSQFGTASTDTQYF. The full variable domain, with the rest looked up from reference TRBV5-6 and TRBJ2-3, is DAGVTQSPTHLIKTRGQQVTLRCSPKSGHDTVSWYQQALGQGPQFIFQYYEEEERQRGNFPDRFSGHQFPNYSSELNVNALLLGDSALYLCASSQFGTASTDTQYFGPGTRLTVL.

The chain joins TRBV28 to TRBJ2-4; D might be TRBD1 (5 bases). V gave up 0 bases and J gave up 1 base, with 10 bases separating them. CDR1 and CDR2 from the germline V gene are MDHEN and SYDVKM. The CDR3 length is 16 residues. CDR3 loop: CASSLWDTPAKNIQYF. CDR3 DNA: TGTGCCAGCAGTTTATGGGACACCCCGGCCAAAAACATTCAGTACTTC. Looking up the rest from reference TRBV28 and TRBJ2-4 gives the full variable domain: DVKVTQSSRYLVKRTGEKVFLECVQDMDHENMFWYRQDPGLGLRLIYFSYDVKMKEKGDIPEGYSVSREKKERFSLILESASTNQTSMYLCASSLWDTPAKNIQYFGAGTRLSVL.

The rearrangement links TRBV18 to TRBJ2-5, with 9 bases matching TRBD1. The CDR3 length is 14 residues. Germline-derived CDR1 and CDR2 are KGHSH and LQKENI. V gave up 6 bases and J gave up 11 bases; unmatched junction bases: 13. CDR3 loop: CASSLDRGSYLQYF. The CDR3, as DNA: TGTGCCAGCTCCCTGGACAGGGGCTCCTATCTTCAGTACTTC. Combining the CDR3 with reference TRBV18 and TRBJ2-5 gives the whole variable domain NAGVMQNPRHLVRRRGQEARLRCSPMKGHSHVYWYRQLPEEGLKFMVYLQKENIIDESGMPKERFSAEFPKEGPSILRIQQVVRGDSAAYFCASSLDRGSYLQYFGPGTRLLVL.

The chain couples TRBV5-4 to TRBJ2-1; 12 nucleotides line up with TRBD2. The CDR3 spans 14 residues. V was pared by 7 bases and J by 7 bases, with 6 bases of the junction left unmatched. The germline V gene has CDR1 SGHNT and CDR2 YYREEE (reference sequence). The CDR3 nucleotides are TGTGCCAGCCACGGGCTAGCGGGGGGGAATGAGCAGTTCTTC. Protein product: CASHGLAGGNEQFF.

The CDR3: CNADGNYGYTF. The CDR3 region has the DNA TGCAATGCCGACGGGAACTATGGCTACACCTTC. The chain recombines TRBV20-1 with TRBJ1-2; no clear D gene. Looked up from germline, CDR1 is DFQATT and CDR2 is SNEGSKA (reference sequence). CDR3 length: 11 residues.

This chain connects TRBV19 to TRBJ2-7; D perhaps matches TRBD1 (6 bases). This CDR3 region has 13 residues. Germline loops: CDR1 LNHDA, CDR2 SQIVND (reference sequence). V was pared by 3 bases and J by 4 bases, with 10 bases between. The CDR3 coding sequence is TGTGCCAGTAGTATGGGGACACCATACGAGCAGTACTTC. This gives the protein CASSMGTPYEQYF. The whole variable domain, remainder taken from reference TRBV19 and TRBJ2-7, is DGGITQSPKYLFRKEGQNVTLSCEQNLNHDAMYWYRQDPGQGLRLIYYSQIVNDFQKGDIAEGYSVSREKKESFPLTVTSAQKNPTAFYLCASSMGTPYEQYFGPGTRLTVT.

V gene TRBV28 combines with J gene TRBJ1-2, with TRBD1 matching over 7 bases. V shed 6 bases, J shed 4 bases, and the junction held 5 bases outside the gene matches. Per germline, CDR1 MDHEN and CDR2 SYDVKM. CDR3 length: 13 amino acids. CDR3 DNA: TGTGCCAGCAGGCGGACAGGCAGCTATGGCTACACCTTC. Translating it yields CASRRTGSYGYTF.

This clone was observed a few times. The chain recombines TRBV28 with TRBJ2-7; D might be TRBD1 (6 bases). The CDR3 contains 13 residues. Germline-derived CDR1 and CDR2 are MDHEN and SYDVKM. Trimming cost V 6 bases and J 1 base, with 10 bases left between them. The CDR3 here is CASRLGQSYEQYF. The CDR3 DNA is TGTGCCAGCAGACTGGGACAATCCTACGAGCAGTACTTC.

The chain uses TRBV5-1 and TRBJ1-4, with D possibly TRBD1 on 5 matching bases. Between the trimmed V and J ends, which lost 4 bases and 7 bases, there was a span of 23 bases. Germline assignment: CDR1 SGHRS and CDR2 YFSETQ. This CDR3 is built from 17 residues. The CDR3 spells CASSGDESQGIGEKLFF. The CDR3 DNA reads as TGCGCCAGCAGCGGCGACGAGAGCCAGGGTATTGGTGAAAAACTGTTTTTT.

The chain recombines TRBV4-1 with TRBJ2-7; 11 positions match TRBD2. The CDR3 has 17 amino acids. Trimming cost V 3 bases and J 4 bases; bases outside gene matches: 11. Germline CDR1 MGHRA, CDR2 YSYEKL. The CDR3 here is CASSQGGIAGGRYEQYF. DNA for the CDR3: TGCGCCAGCAGCCAGGGCGGAATAGCGGGAGGGCGGTACGAGCAGTACTTC.

This clone was recorded a few times. Compared with germline, one end of the junction differs, possibly owing to a read error. In nucleotides, the CDR3 is TGTTCCAGCAGCCTTGGGGCTCCTGGACAGGTAACCTACGAGCAGTACTTC. Translation gives CSSSLGAPGQVTYEQYF. The J gene is TRBJ2-7, the V gene TRBV7-9, with 7 bases matching TRBD1. The germline V gene has CDR1 SEHNR and CDR2 FQNEAQ (reference sequence). This CDR3 region has 17 residues.

The rearrangement joins TRBV18 to TRBJ1-1; D is perhaps TRBD1 (5 bases). Per the germline V gene, CDR1 is KGHSH and CDR2 is LQKENI. This CDR3 comprises 17 residues. Trimming shortened V by 3 bases and J by 6 bases, and 23 bases separated the two germline ends. CDR3 DNA: TGTGCCAGCTCACCTTCGGGACTGTCTTTCGCGGGGGCTGAAGCTTTCTTT. Protein product: CASSPSGLSFAGAEAFF.

The chain is built from TRBV7-2 and TRBJ2-5; 9 positions match TRBD2. Germline V gene lookup returns CDR1 SGHTA and CDR2 FQGNSA. With V trimmed by 3 bases and J by 4 bases, 3 bases remained unmatched. CDR3 length: 14 amino acids. The CDR3 DNA reads TGTGCCAGCAGCTTTAGCGGGAGTGGAGAGACCCAGTACTTC. Protein sequence: CASSFSGSGETQYF.

The J gene is TRBJ2-1, the V gene TRBV5-1; 7 bases align to TRBD2. The CDR3 is 15 residues long. Trimming removed 4 bases from V and 0 bases from J; junction bases left unmatched: 4. Germline values: CDR1 SGHRS, CDR2 YFSETQ. CDR3 in amino acids: CASSPLAGSYNEQFF. CDR3 sequence (DNA): TGCGCCAGCAGCCCATTAGCGGGCTCCTACAATGAGCAGTTCTTC.

This CDR3 is CASSQDQASGPSTDTQYF. CDR3 bases: TGTGCCAGCAGCCAAGATCAGGCTAGCGGGCCTAGCACAGATACGCAGTATTTT. The rearrangement joins TRBV4-2 to TRBJ2-3; 8 bases match TRBD2. V trimming: 0 bases; J trimming: 0 bases; junction bases outside the gene matches: 8. CDR3 length: 18 amino acids. Germline CDR1 reads LGHNA; CDR2 reads YNFKEQ.

V usage is TRBV6-1 and J usage is TRBJ1-3, with a possible D match to TRBD1 (5 bases). The CDR3 is 16 residues long. Germline loops: CDR1 MNHNS, CDR2 SASEGT. Trimming stripped 0 bases from V and 2 bases from J, with 11 bases between. This chain's CDR3 is CASSEALGRAGNTIYF. The DNA of the CDR3 is TGTGCCAGCAGTGAAGCGCTTGGCAGGGCTGGAAACACCATATATTTT.

V usage is TRBV6-5 and J usage is TRBJ1-1; 9 nucleotides align to TRBD1. The ends lost 9 bases at V and 5 bases at J; junction bases unmatched: 10. Germline CDR1 MNHEY, CDR2 SVGAGI. The CDR3 runs 14 residues. CDR3 sequence: CASSGQGIWTEAFF. The CDR3 nucleotides read TGTGCCAGTTCGGGACAGGGCATTTGGACTGAAGCTTTCTTT.

This chain joins TRBV7-9 and TRBJ2-1; 13 nucleotides line up with TRBD2. CDR3 size: 16 residues. The ends lost 0 bases at V and 9 bases at J; junction bases unmatched: 5. CDR1 is SEHNR and CDR2 is FQNEAQ in the germline V gene (reference sequence). CDR3 residues: CASSLATSGGGAEQFF. The CDR3, as DNA: TGTGCCAGCAGCTTAGCTACTAGCGGGGGGGGTGCTGAGCAGTTCTTC.

For the CDR3, the DNA is TGTGCCAGCAGGAACCAGGTCCGCCAAGAGACCCAGTACTTC. Translated: CASRNQVRQETQYF. The gene calls are TRBV21-1 and TRBJ2-5; TRBD1 is taken as the D call from the table, unchecked against the DNA. TRBV21-1 constitutes a pseudogene. The CDR3 covers 14 residues.

This clone has a single count. The rearrangement joins TRBV5-1 to TRBJ2-7; 12 nucleotides agree with TRBD2. Trimming took 4 bases from V and 2 from J; bases not matched to a gene: 10. Germline CDR1 reads SGHRS; CDR2 reads YFSETQ. The CDR3 runs 17 residues. CDR3 in DNA: TGCGCCAGCAGCCCCAGGACTAGCGGGACCTCAACCTACGAGCAGTACTTC. Protein product: CASSPRTSGTSTYEQYF. Full variable domain (remainder filled in from reference TRBV5-1 and TRBJ2-7): KAGVTQTPRYLIKTRGQQVTLSCSPISGHRSVSWYQQTPGQGLQFLFEYFSETQRNKGNFPGRFSGRQFSNSRSEMNVSTLELGDSALYLCASSPRTSGTSTYEQYFGPGTRLTVT.

The sample holds a few counts of this clone. The rearrangement uses TRBV6-6 and TRBJ1-1; TRBD1 is a possible D gene (6 bases). This CDR3 contains 14 residues. Germline values: CDR1 MNHNY, CDR2 SVGAGI (reference sequence). Trimming took 2 bases from V and 2 from J, leaving 9 bases between them. The CDR3 here is CASSYKQGNTEAFF. The CDR3 DNA follows: TGTGCCAGCAGTTACAAACAGGGAAACACTGAAGCTTTCTTT.

CDR3 coding DNA: TGTGCCAGTAGATCTACGGTGAACTATGGCTACACCTTC. Translating it yields CASRSTVNYGYTF. The chain combines TRBV19 with TRBJ1-2; D unclear. V lost 6 bases to trimming and J lost 2 bases, with 10 bases between them. There are 13 residues in the CDR3. Germline lookup yields CDR1 LNHDA and CDR2 SQIVND (reference sequence).